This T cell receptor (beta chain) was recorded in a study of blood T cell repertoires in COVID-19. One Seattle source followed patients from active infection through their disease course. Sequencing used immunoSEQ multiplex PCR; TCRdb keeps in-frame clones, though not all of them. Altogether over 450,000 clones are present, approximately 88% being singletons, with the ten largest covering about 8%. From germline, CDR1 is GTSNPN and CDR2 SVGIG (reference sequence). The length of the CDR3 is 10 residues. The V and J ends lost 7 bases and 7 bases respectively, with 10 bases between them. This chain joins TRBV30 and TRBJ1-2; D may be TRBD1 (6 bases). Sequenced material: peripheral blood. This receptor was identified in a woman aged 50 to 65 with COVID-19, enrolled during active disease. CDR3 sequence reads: CAYYRVGYTF. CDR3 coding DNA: TGTGCCTATTACAGGGTTGGCTACACCTTC.